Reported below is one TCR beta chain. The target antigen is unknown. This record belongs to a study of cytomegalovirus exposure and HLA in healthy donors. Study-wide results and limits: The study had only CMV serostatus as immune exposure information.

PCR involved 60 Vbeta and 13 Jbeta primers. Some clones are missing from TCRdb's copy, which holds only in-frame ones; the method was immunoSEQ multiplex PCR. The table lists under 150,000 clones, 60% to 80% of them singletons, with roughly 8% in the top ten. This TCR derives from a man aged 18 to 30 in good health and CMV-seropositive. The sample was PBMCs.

The CDR3 bases are TGCTCAGGACAGGGCATCAATACGCAGTATTTT. This gives the protein CSGQGINTQYF. The gene calls are TRBV20-1 and TRBJ2-3, with 8 nucleotides matching TRBD1. Per the germline V gene, CDR1 is DFQATT and CDR2 is SNEGSKA (reference sequence). The CDR3 has 11 amino acids.